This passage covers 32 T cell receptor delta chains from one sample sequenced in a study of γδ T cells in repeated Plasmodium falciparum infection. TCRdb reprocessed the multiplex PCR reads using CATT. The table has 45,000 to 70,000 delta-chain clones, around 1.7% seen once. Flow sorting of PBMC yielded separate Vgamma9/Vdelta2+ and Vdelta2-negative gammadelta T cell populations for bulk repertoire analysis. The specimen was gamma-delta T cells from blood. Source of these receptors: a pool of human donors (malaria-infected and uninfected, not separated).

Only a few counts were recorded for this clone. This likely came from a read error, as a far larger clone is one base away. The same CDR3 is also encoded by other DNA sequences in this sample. CDR3 in amino acids: CALRPSLTDKLIF. The CDR3 DNA sequence: TGTGCTTTGCGGCCTTCCCTGACCGATAAACTCATCTTT. The chain is built from TRDV1 and TRDJ1; TRDD2 might be the D (6 bases). CDR3 length: 13 residues. Germline loops: CDR1 TSWWSYY, CDR2 QGS. V lost 11 bases and J 2 bases, leaving 15 bases between the germline ends.

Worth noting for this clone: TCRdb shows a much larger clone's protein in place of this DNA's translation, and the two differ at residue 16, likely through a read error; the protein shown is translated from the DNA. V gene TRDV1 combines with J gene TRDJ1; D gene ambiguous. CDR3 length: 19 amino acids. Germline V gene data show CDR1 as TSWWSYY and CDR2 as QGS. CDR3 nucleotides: TGTGCTCTTGGGGCCGGGGTACGTAAAGCCCCGTCTAACACCGATAGACTCATCTTT. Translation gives CALGAGVRKAPSNTDRLIF.

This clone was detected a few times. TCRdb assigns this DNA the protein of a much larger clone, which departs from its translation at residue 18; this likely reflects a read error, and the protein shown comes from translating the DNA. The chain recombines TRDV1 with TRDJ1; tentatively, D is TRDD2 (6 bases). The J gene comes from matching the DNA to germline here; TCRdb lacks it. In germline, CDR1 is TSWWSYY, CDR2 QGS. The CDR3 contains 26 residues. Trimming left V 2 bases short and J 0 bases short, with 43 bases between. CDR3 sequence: CALGELGPSRRRRPVYASKYTDKLIF. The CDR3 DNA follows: TGTGCTCTTGGGGAATTAGGGCCTTCCCGACGGCGGCGGCCCGTTTACGCTTCCAAATACACCGATAAACTCATCTTT.

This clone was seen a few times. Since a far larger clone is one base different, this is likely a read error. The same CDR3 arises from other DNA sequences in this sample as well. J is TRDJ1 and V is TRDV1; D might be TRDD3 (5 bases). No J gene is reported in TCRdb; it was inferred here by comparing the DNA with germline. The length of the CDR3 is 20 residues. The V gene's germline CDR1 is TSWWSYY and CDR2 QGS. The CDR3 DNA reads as TGCGCTCTTGGGGAACCACGGGAGTGGCTAAGGGTTTTGTACACCGATAAACTCATCTTT. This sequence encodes CALGEPREWLRVLYTDKLIF.

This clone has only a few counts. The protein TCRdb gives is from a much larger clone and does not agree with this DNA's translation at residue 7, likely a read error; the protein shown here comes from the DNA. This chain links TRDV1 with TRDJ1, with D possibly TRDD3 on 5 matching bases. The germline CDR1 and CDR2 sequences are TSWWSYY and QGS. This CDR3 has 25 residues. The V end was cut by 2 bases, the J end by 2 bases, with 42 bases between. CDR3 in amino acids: CALGEYYRGYADKLQGPYITDKLIF. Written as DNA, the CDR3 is TGTGCTCTTGGGGAATACTATAGGGGCTACGCGGATAAACTTCAAGGTCCTTATATTACCGATAAACTCATCTTT.

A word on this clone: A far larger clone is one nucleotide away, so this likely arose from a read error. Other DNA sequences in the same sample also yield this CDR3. The CDR3 loop reads CACRGYRPYWGIRVRDKLIF. CDR3 nucleotide sequence: TGTGCCTGTCGGGGGTACCGACCGTACTGGGGGATACGGGTGCGAGATAAGCTCATCTTT. The chain has TRDV3 and TRDJ1; 13 bases map to TRDD3. In germline, CDR1 is TVYSNPD, CDR2 GDNSRS (reference sequence). CDR3 length: 20 amino acids.

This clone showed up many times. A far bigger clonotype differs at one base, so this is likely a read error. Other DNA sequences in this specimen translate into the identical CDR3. CDR3 in amino acids: CALGELLLGASDKLIF. CDR3 DNA sequence: TGTGCCCTTGGGGAACTCCTACTGGGTGCTAGCGATAAACTCATCTTT. The J gene is TRDJ1, the V gene TRDV1; D might be TRDD2 or TRDD3, each matching 6 bases. The germline V gene encodes CDR1 TSWWSYY and CDR2 QGS. The CDR3 is 16 residues long.

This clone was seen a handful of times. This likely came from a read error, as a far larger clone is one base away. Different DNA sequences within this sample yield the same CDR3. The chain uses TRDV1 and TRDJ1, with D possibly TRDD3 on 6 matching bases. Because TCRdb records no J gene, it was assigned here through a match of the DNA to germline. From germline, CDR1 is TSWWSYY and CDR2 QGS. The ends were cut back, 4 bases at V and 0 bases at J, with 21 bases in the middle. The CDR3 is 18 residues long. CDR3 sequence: CALGAILRGRPYTDKLIF. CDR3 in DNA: TGTGCTCTTGGGGCCATACTGAGGGGGAGACCGTACACCGATAAACTCATCTTT.

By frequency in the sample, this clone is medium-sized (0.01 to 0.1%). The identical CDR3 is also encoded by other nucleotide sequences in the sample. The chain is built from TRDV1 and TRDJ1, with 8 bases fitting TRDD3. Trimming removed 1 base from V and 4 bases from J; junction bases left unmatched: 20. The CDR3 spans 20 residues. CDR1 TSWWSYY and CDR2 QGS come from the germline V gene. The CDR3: CALGEQGLYGVLGGGDKLIF. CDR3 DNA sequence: TGTGCTCTTGGGGAACAAGGACTTTACGGCGTACTGGGGGGAGGCGATAAACTCATCTTT.

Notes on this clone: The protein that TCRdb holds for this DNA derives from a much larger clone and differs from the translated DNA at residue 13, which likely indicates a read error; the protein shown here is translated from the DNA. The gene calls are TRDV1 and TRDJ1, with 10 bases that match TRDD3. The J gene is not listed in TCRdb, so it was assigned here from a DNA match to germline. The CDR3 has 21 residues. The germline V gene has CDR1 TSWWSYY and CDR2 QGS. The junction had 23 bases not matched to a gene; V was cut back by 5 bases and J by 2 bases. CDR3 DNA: TGTGCTCTTGGGCCGCCTCCACCTGTACTGGGGGATCGGTTCTGGACCGATAAACTCATCTTT. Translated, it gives CALGPPPPVLGDRFWTDKLIF.

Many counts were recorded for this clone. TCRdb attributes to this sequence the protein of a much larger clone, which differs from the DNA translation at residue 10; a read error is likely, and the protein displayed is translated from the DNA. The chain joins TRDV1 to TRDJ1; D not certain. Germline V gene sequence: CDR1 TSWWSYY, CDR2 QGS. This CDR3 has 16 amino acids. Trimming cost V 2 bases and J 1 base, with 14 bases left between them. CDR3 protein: CALGETRAACTDKLIF. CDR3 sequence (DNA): TGTGCTCTTGGGGAAACAAGGGCCGCGTGCACCGATAAACTCATCTTT.

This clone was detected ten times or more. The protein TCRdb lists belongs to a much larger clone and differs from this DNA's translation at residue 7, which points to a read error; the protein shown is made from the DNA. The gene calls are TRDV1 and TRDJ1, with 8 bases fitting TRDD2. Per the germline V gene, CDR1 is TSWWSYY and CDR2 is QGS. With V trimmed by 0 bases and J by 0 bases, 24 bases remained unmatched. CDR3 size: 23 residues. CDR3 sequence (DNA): TGTGCTCTTGGGGAACTCGAAATCTTCCTACTGACCCCGGGGATCATGTACACCGATAAACTCATCTTT. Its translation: CALGELEIFLLTPGIMYTDKLIF.

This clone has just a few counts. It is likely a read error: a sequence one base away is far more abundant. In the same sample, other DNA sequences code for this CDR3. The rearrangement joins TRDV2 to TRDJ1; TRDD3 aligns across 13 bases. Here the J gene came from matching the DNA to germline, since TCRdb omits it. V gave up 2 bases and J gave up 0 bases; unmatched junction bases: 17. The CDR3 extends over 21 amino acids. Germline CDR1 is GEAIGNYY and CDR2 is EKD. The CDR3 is CACDIKNWGIRPSVYTDKLIF. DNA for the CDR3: TGTGCCTGTGACATCAAGAACTGGGGGATACGCCCTTCCGTTTACACCGATAAACTCATCTTT.

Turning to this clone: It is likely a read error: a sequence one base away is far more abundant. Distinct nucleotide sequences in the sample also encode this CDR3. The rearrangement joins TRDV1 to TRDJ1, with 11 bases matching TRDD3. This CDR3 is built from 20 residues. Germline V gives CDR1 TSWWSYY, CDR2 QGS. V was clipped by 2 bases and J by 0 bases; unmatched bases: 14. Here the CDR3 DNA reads TGTGCTCTTGGGGAAACCCGATACTGGGGGATATATTCCCACACCGATAAACTCATCTTT. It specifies CALGETRYWGIYSHTDKLIF.

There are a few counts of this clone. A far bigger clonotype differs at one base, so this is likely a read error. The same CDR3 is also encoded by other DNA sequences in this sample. CDR3 loop: CALGETLPLYWENKLIF. CDR3 DNA: TGTGCTCTTGGGGAAACTCTCCCATTGTACTGGGAGAATAAGCTCATCTTT. The J gene is uncalled and the V gene is TRDV1; TRDD3, the D gene given by the table, was not confirmed from the DNA. Germline loops: CDR1 TSWWSYY, CDR2 QGS. The CDR3 sequence is 17 residues long.

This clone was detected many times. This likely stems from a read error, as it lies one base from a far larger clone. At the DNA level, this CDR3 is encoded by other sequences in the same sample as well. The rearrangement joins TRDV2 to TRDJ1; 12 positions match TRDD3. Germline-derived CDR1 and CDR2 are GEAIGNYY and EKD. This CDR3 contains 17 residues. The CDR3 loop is CACDTEYWGIHTDKLIF. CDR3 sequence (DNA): TGTGCCTGTGACACCGAGTACTGGGGGATACACACTGATAAACTCATCTTT.

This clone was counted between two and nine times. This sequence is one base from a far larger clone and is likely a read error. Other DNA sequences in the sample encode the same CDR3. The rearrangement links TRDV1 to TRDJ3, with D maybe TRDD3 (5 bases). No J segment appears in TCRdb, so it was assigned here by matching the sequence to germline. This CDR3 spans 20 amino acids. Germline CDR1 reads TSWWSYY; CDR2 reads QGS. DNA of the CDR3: TGTGCTCTCGGGGAACTAGGTTGCCCCCTCCAAACCTGGGACACCCGACAGATGTTTTTC. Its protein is CALGELGCPLQTWDTRQMFF.

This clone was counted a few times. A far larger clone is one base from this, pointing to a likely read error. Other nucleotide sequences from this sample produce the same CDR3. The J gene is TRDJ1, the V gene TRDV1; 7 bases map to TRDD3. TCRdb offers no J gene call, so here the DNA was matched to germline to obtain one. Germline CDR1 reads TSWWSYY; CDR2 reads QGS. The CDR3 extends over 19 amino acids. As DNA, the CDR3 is TGCGCTCTTGGGGAACTGACCCTCGTCTGGGGGCCATACACCGATAAACTCATCTTT. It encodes CALGELTLVWGPYTDKLIF.

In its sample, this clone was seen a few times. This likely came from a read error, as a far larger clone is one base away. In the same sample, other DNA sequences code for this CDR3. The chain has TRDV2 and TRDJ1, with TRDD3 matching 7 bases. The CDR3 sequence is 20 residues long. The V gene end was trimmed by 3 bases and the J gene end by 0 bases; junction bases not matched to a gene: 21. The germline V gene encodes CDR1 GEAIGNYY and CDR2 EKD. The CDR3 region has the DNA TGTGCCTGTGACGCAGCATACTGGGGAATACGGTCCCCATACACCGATAAACTCATCTTT. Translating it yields CACDAAYWGIRSPYTDKLIF.

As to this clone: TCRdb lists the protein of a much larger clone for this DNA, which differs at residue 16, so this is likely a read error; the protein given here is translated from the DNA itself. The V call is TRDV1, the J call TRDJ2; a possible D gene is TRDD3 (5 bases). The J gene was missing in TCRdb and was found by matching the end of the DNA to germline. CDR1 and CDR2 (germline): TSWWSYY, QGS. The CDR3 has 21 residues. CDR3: CALGELSLWGHTFLLAAQLFF. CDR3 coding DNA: TGTGCTCTTGGGGAACTATCGTTGTGGGGACATACCTTTCTTTTGGCAGCACAACTCTTCTTT.

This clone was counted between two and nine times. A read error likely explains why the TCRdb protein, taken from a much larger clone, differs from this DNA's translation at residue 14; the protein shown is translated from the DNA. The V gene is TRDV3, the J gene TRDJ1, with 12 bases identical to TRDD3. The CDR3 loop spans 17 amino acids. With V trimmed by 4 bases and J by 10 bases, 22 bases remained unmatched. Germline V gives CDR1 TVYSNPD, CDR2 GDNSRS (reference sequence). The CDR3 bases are TGTGCCTACCACCCCCCTTTACTCTGGGGGATACGCCGGAGACTCATCTTT. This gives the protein CAYHPPLLWGIRRRLIF.

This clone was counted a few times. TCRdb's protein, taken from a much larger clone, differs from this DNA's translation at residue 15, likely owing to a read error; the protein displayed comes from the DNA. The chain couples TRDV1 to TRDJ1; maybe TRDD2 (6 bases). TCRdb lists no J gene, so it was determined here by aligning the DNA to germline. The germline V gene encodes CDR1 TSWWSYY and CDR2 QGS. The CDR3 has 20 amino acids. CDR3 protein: CALVEPPPFLFGHSLDKLIF. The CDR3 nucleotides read TGTGCTCTTGTGGAACCCCCCCCTTTCCTATTCGGTCATTCCCTTGATAAACTCATCTTT.

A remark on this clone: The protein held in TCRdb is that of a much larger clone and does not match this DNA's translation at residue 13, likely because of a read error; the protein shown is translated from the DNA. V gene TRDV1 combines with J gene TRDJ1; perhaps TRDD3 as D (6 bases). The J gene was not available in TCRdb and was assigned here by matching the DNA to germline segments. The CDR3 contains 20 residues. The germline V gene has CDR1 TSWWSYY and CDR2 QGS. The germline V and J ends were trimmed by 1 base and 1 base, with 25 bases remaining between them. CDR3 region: CALGEPSPPKYWELTDKLIF. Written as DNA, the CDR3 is TGTGCTCTTGGGGAACCCAGCCCTCCCAAATACTGGGAGCTCACCGATAAACTCATCTTT.

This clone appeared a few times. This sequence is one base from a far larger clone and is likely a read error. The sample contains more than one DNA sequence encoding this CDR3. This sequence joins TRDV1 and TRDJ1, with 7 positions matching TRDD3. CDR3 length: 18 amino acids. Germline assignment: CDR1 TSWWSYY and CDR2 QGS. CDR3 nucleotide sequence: TGTGCTCTTGGGGAACTAACGGGTTCAGGATACGGAGCCGATAAACTCATTTTT. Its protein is CALGELTGSGYGADKLIF.

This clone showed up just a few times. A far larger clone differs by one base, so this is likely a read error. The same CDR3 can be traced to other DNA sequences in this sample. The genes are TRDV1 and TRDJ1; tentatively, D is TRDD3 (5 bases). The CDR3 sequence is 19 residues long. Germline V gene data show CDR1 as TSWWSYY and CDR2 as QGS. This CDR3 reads CALGELESSRSFITDKLIF. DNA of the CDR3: TGTGCTCTCGGGGAACTAGAGTCGTCCCGGTCCTTTATTACCGATAAACTCATCTTT.

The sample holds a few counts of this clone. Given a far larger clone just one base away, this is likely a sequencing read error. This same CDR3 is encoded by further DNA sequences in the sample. CDR3 coding DNA: TGTGCTCTCGGGGCCCCCCCCGCTGAGTACTGGGGGATGTCTTACACCGATAAACTCATCTTT. Protein sequence: CALGAPPAEYWGMSYTDKLIF. The chain is built from TRDV1 and TRDJ1; 10 nucleotides align to TRDD3. The CDR3 extends over 21 amino acids. Germline V gives CDR1 TSWWSYY, CDR2 QGS.

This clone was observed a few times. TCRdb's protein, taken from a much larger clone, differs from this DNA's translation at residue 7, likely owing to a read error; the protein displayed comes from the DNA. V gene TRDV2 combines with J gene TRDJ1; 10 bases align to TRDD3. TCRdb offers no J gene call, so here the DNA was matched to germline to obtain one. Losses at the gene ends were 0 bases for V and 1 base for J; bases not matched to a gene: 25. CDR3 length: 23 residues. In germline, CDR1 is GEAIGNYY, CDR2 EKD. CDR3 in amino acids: CACDTVVSAVKGGYAAATDKLIF. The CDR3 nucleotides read TGTGCCTGTGACACCGTTGTTAGCGCGGTAAAAGGGGGATACGCAGCCGCCACCGATAAACTCATCTTT.

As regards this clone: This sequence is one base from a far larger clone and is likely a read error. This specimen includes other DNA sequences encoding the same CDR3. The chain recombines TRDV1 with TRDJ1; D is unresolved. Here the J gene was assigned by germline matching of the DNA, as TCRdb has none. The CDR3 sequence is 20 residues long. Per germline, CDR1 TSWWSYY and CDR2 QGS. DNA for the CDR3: TGTGCTCTTGGGGTATTATTCCGTCACCCCAGGGGTCCGAGGGCCGACAAACTCATCTTT. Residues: CALGVLFRHPRGPRADKLIF.

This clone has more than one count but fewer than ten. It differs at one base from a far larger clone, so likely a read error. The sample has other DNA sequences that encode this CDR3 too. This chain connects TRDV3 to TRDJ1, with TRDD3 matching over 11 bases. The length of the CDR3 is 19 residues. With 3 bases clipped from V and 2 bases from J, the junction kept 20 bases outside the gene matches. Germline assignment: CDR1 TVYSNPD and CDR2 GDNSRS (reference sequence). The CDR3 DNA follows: TGTGCCTTCAACTTCTGCTACTGGGGGATAGACCCGGGGACCGATAAACTCATCTTT. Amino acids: CAFNFCYWGIDPGTDKLIF.

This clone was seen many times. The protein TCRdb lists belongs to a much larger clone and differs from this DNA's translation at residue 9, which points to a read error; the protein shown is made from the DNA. CDR3 coding DNA: TGTGCTCTTGGGGAACCGAGATGGATAAACACCGATAAACTCATCTTT. Its translation: CALGEPRWINTDKLIF. This chain joins TRDV1 and TRDJ1; weak D call: TRDD3 (5 bases). Trimming shortened V by 1 base and J by 0 bases, and 12 bases separated the two germline ends. CDR1 TSWWSYY and CDR2 QGS come from the germline V gene. This CDR3 is 16 amino acids long.

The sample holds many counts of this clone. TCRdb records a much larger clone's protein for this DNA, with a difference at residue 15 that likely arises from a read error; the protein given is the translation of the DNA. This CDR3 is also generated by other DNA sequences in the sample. CDR3 sequence reads: CALGDRTKFLRPGYRPDKLIF. The CDR3 coding sequence is TGTGCTCTTGGGGACCGTACTAAATTCCTACGTCCGGGATACAGGCCCGATAAACTCATCTTT. This sequence joins TRDV1 and TRDJ1; D tentatively fits TRDD2 or TRDD3 (7 bases each). Germline V gene data show CDR1 as TSWWSYY and CDR2 as QGS. The CDR3 loop spans 21 amino acids. Trimming shortened V by 3 bases and J by 3 bases, and 32 bases separated the two germline ends.

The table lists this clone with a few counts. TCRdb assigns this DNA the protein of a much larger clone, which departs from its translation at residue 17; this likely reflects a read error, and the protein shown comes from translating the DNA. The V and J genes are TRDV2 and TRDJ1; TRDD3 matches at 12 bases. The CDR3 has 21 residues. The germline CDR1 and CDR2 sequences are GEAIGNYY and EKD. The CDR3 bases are TGTGCCTGTGACACCGCATGGGGTACTGGGGGATACTATCCGTACACCGGTAAACTCATCTTT. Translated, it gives CACDTAWGTGGYYPYTGKLIF.